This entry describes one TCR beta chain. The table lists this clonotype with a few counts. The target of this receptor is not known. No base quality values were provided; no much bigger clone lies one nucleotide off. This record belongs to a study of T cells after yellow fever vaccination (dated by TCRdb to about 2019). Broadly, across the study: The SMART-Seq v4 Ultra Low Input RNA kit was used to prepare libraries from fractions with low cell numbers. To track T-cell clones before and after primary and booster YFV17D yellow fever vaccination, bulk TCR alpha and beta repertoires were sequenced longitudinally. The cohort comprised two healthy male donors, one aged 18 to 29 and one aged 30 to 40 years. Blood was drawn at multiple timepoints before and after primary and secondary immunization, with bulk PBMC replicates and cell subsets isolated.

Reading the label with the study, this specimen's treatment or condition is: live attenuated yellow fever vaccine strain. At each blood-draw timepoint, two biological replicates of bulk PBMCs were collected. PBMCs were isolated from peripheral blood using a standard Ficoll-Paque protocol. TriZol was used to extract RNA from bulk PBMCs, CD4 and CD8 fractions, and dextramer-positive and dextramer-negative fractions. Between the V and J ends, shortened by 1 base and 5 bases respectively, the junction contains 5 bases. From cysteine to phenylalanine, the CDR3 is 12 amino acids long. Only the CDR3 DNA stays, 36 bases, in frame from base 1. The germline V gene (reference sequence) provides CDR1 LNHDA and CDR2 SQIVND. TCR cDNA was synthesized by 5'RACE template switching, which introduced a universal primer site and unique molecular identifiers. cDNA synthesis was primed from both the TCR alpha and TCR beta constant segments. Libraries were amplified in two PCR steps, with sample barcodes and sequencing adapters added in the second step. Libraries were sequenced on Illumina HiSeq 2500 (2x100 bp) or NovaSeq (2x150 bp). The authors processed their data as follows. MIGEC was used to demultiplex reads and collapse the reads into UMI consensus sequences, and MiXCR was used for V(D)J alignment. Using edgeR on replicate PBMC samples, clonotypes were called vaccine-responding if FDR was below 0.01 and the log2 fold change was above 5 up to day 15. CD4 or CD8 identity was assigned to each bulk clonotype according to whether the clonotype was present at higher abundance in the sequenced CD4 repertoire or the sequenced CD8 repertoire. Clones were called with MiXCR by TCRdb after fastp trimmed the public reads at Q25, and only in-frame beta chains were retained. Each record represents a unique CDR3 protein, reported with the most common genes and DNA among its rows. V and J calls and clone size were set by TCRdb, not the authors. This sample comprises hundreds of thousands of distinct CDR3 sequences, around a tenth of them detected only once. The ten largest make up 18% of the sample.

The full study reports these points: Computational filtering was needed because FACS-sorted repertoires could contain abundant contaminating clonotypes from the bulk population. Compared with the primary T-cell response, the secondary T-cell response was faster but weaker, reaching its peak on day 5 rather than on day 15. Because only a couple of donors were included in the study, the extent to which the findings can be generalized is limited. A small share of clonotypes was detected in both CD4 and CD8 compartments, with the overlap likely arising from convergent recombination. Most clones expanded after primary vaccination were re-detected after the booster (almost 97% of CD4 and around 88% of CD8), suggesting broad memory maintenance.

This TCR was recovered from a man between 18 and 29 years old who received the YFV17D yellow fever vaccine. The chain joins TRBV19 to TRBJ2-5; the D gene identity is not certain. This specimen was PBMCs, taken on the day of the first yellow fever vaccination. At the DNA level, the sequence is TGTGCCAGTAGTATAGGTGGGGAGACCCAGTACTTC. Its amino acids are CASSIGGETQYF.